One sample yielded the 5 T cell receptor beta chains listed below, sequenced in a study of T-cell memory formation after mild COVID-19. MiXCR, run by TCRdb on the 5' RACE reads, gives a single entry per CDR3 protein. Found here are 250,000 to 350,000 distinct CDR3 sequences, about 16% of them singletons; the top ten hold 22%. The specimen was PBMCs or a T cell subset sorted from them (not recorded which). Every receptor here comes from a man between 18 and 35 years old who had mild COVID-19 (a few samples of this study predate the infection). Cell type and time point are not known.

This clonotype was recorded at least ten times. The gene calls are TRBV7-3 and TRBJ1-1; 9 nucleotides line up with TRBD1. After removal of 5 bases from V and 1 base from J, the junction contained 5 bases not matched to a gene. The germline V gene encodes CDR1 SGHTA and CDR2 FQGTGA. The CDR3 runs 15 residues. CDR3 nucleotides: TGTGCCAGCAGCCCGAGGACAGGGGAGAACACTGAAGCTTTCTTT. Its translation is CASSPRTGENTEAFF.

This clonotype has only a few counts. V gene TRBV5-1 combines with J gene TRBJ2-7; tentative D call: TRBD2 (5 bases). Trimming stripped 1 base from V and 0 bases from J, with 11 bases between. The length of the CDR3 is 15 residues. Germline V gene sequence: CDR1 SGHRS, CDR2 YFSETQ. As DNA, the CDR3 is TGCGCCAGCAGCTTGAGGCGGGCAAGCTCCTACGAGCAGTACTTC. Protein product: CASSLRRASSYEQYF.

The V and J genes are TRBV12-3 or TRBV12-4 and TRBJ2-3; D gene uncertain. The CDR3 contains 14 residues. Trimming cost V 4 bases and J 0 bases, with 8 bases left between them. CDR3 loop: CASSSTSSTDTQYF. In nucleotides, the CDR3 is TGTGCCAGCAGTTCAACCTCTAGCACAGATACGCAGTATTTT.

J is TRBJ1-1 and V is TRBV5-1; D might be TRBD1 (6 bases). The germline V gene encodes CDR1 SGHRS and CDR2 YFSETQ. Trimming shortened V by 1 base and J by 4 bases, and 23 bases separated the two germline ends. This CDR3 region has 18 residues. This CDR3 reads CASSLFWNGGAGGTEAFF. Written as DNA, the CDR3 is TGCGCCAGCAGCTTGTTTTGGAATGGGGGCGCGGGGGGCACTGAAGCTTTCTTT.

J is TRBJ1-1 and V is TRBV7-2; no firm D call. V was trimmed by 5 bases and J by 6 bases, leaving 10 bases between them. CDR1 and CDR2 from the germline V gene are SGHTA and FQGNSA. The CDR3 runs to 12 residues. The CDR3 sequence is CASSPPWAEAFF. For the CDR3, the DNA is TGTGCCAGCAGCCCCCCTTGGGCTGAAGCTTTCTTT.